The rows below give T cell receptor beta chains drawn from one sample of a study of OX40 agonist ivuxolimab in advanced cancers. Assay used: immunoSEQ multiplex PCR; TCRdb lists only in-frame clones, some missing. The data show 81,000 or so clones, about 93% seen once. The specimen was CD4+ or CD8+ T cells sorted from blood, collected in a trial of the OX40 agonist ivuxolimab. These receptors were collected from an adult with an advanced solid tumor such as melanoma, head and neck, liver or kidney cancer. Both conserved end residues are part of each CDR3. Each record gives: J gene, V gene, clone size, D gene, CDR3 protein, CDR3 DNA. A D gene is named only where the DNA matches it firmly. Clone size, where shown, is once, few, many, or a class for clones that have expanded.

J gene: TRBJ1-2; V gene: TRBV13; clone size: -; D gene: -; CDR3 protein: CASSLGEGPRAPGGYGYTF; CDR3 DNA: TGTGCCAGCAGCTTAGGAGAGGGCCCCCGGGCTCCGGGGGGATATGGCTACACCTTC
J gene: TRBJ2-2; V gene: TRBV7-2; clone size: -; D gene: TRBD1; CDR3 protein: CASSAWTGANTGELFF; CDR3 DNA: TGTGCCAGCAGCGCCTGGACAGGGGCGAACACCGGGGAGCTGTTTTTT
J gene: TRBJ2-7; V gene: TRBV27; clone size: -; D gene: -; CDR3 protein: CASRLGLYSWEQYF; CDR3 DNA: TGTGCCAGCCGCCTGGGACTCTACTCGTGGGAGCAGTACTTC
J gene: TRBJ1-2; V gene: TRBV19; clone size: -; D gene: -; CDR3 protein: CASSTTDLTFYGYTF; CDR3 DNA: TGTGCCAGTAGTACGACAGACCTCACCTTCTATGGCTACACCTTC
J gene: TRBJ2-2; V gene: TRBV19; clone size: -; D gene: -; CDR3 protein: CASSPPGVSGELFF; CDR3 DNA: TGTGCCAGTAGTCCGCCCGGGGTGAGCGGGGAGCTGTTTTTT
J gene: TRBJ1-3; V gene: TRBV21-1; clone size: -; D gene: -; CDR3 protein: CASSKAKWKGASSGNTIYF; CDR3 DNA: TGTGCCAGCAGCAAAGCAAAGTGGAAGGGGGCGAGCTCTGGAAACACCATATATTTT
J gene: TRBJ1-2; V gene: TRBV27; clone size: -; D gene: -; CDR3 protein: CASSFTGTTPGYTF; CDR3 DNA: TGTGCCAGCAGTTTCACGGGGACGACCCCTGGCTACACCTTC
J gene: TRBJ2-4; V gene: TRBV5-1; clone size: -; D gene: -; CDR3 protein: CASSWTDARGKNIQYF; CDR3 DNA: TGCGCCAGCAGCTGGACGGACGCCCGGGGCAAAAACATTCAGTACTTC
J gene: TRBJ2-5; V gene: TRBV5-6; clone size: -; D gene: TRBD1; CDR3 protein: CASSEDRGYGETQYF; CDR3 DNA: TGTGCCAGCAGCGAGGACAGGGGCTATGGGGAGACCCAGTACTTC
J gene: TRBJ2-2; V gene: TRBV7-8; clone size: -; D gene: -; CDR3 protein: CASSWGPEPSELFF; CDR3 DNA: TGTGCCAGCAGCTGGGGTCCTGAACCCTCAGAGCTGTTTTTT
J gene: TRBJ1-2; V gene: TRBV6-5; clone size: -; D gene: -; CDR3 protein: CASSVVGGALGYTF; CDR3 DNA: TGTGCCAGCAGCGTCGTGGGAGGTGCCTTAGGCTACACCTTC
J gene: TRBJ2-3; V gene: TRBV7-8; clone size: -; D gene: -; CDR3 protein: CASSFPNVGFNTDTQYF; CDR3 DNA: TGTGCCAGCAGCTTCCCGAACGTCGGATTCAACACAGATACGCAGTATTTT
J gene: TRBJ2-1; V gene: TRBV4-2; clone size: -; D gene: TRBD2; CDR3 protein: CASSQLAGSSYNEQFF; CDR3 DNA: TGTGCCAGCAGCCAACTAGCGGGGAGCTCCTACAATGAGCAGTTCTTC
J gene: TRBJ1-2; V gene: TRBV6-5; clone size: -; D gene: TRBD1; CDR3 protein: CASSYAQTGPYGYTF; CDR3 DNA: TGTGCCAGCAGTTACGCCCAGACAGGGCCCTATGGCTACACCTTC
J gene: TRBJ2-1; V gene: TRBV29-1; clone size: once; D gene: TRBD2; CDR3 protein: CSVVGGSSYNEQFF; CDR3 DNA: TGCAGCGTTGTAGGCGGGAGCTCCTACAATGAGCAGTTCTTC
J gene: TRBJ1-1; V gene: TRBV5-6; clone size: once; D gene: -; CDR3 protein: CASSLPIVGRTEAFF; CDR3 DNA: TGTGCCAGCAGCCTCCCCATTGTAGGGAGGACTGAAGCTTTCTTT
J gene: TRBJ2-5; V gene: TRBV6-6; clone size: -; D gene: -; CDR3 protein: CASSYLGAIETQYF; CDR3 DNA: TGTGCCAGCAGTTATTTAGGGGCTATAGAGACCCAGTACTTC
J gene: TRBJ1-2; V gene: TRBV7-2; clone size: -; D gene: -; CDR3 protein: CASSLGGDAYYGYTF; CDR3 DNA: TGTGCCAGCAGCTTAGGAGGGGACGCCTACTATGGCTACACCTTC
J gene: TRBJ2-7; V gene: TRBV5-6; clone size: -; D gene: -; CDR3 protein: CASSFLGREAYEQYF; CDR3 DNA: TGTGCCAGCAGCTTTCTTGGCAGGGAGGCCTACGAGCAGTACTTC
J gene: TRBJ2-1; V gene: TRBV18; clone size: -; D gene: -; CDR3 protein: CASSPPANYNEQFF; CDR3 DNA: TGTGCCAGCTCACCACCCGCGAACTACAATGAGCAGTTCTTC
J gene: TRBJ2-1; V gene: TRBV5-4; clone size: -; D gene: TRBD2; CDR3 protein: CASSFDRTSGDEQFF; CDR3 DNA: TGTGCCAGCAGCTTTGATCGGACTAGCGGGGATGAGCAGTTCTTC
J gene: TRBJ2-3; V gene: TRBV15; clone size: -; D gene: TRBD1; CDR3 protein: CATSRVTGLTDTQYF; CDR3 DNA: TGTGCCACCAGCAGAGTGACAGGGCTCACAGATACGCAGTATTTT
J gene: TRBJ2-7; V gene: TRBV6-6; clone size: -; D gene: -; CDR3 protein: CASSSEAYEQYF; CDR3 DNA: TGTGCCAGCAGTTCGGAAGCCTACGAGCAGTACTTC
J gene: TRBJ2-1; V gene: TRBV19; clone size: -; D gene: TRBD2; CDR3 protein: CASSISGRALIDNEQFF; CDR3 DNA: TGTGCCAGTAGCATTAGCGGGAGGGCCCTAATCGACAATGAGCAGTTCTTC
J gene: TRBJ2-6; V gene: TRBV7-9; clone size: -; D gene: TRBD1; CDR3 protein: CASSLATGTGRFGANVLTF; CDR3 DNA: TGTGCCAGCAGCTTAGCTACCGGGACAGGGAGGTTTGGGGCCAACGTCCTGACTTTC
J gene: TRBJ2-7; V gene: TRBV6-5; clone size: -; D gene: -; CDR3 protein: CASTGGYEQYF; CDR3 DNA: TGTGCCAGCACCGGGGGCTACGAGCAGTACTTC
J gene: TRBJ2-7; V gene: TRBV6-1; clone size: -; D gene: -; CDR3 protein: CASSEGARAGGYEQYF; CDR3 DNA: TGTGCCAGCAGTGAAGGGGCCAGGGCCGGGGGCTACGAGCAGTACTTC
J gene: TRBJ2-2; V gene: TRBV5-6; clone size: -; D gene: TRBD2; CDR3 protein: CASSLGLAGTGELFF; CDR3 DNA: TGTGCCAGCAGCTTGGGACTAGCGGGTACCGGGGAGCTGTTTTTT
J gene: TRBJ2-7; V gene: TRBV19; clone size: -; D gene: TRBD2; CDR3 protein: CASSIIGTSGYEQYF; CDR3 DNA: TGTGCCAGTAGTATAATCGGGACTAGCGGCTACGAGCAGTACTTC
J gene: TRBJ1-5; V gene: TRBV27; clone size: -; D gene: -; CDR3 protein: CASSLGNANQPQHF; CDR3 DNA: TGTGCCAGCAGTTTGGGGAACGCAAATCAGCCCCAGCATTTT
J gene: TRBJ1-2; V gene: TRBV7-9; clone size: -; D gene: -; CDR3 protein: CASSFGSDALYGYTF; CDR3 DNA: TGTGCCAGCAGCTTCGGATCTGACGCCCTCTATGGCTACACCTTC
J gene: TRBJ2-2; V gene: TRBV10-3; clone size: -; D gene: -; CDR3 protein: CAIKAGAGTGELFF; CDR3 DNA: TGTGCCATCAAGGCAGGGGCGGGCACCGGGGAGCTGTTTTTT
J gene: TRBJ2-3; V gene: TRBV7-9; clone size: -; D gene: -; CDR3 protein: CASSLASDTQYF; CDR3 DNA: TGTGCCAGCAGCTTAGCGTCAGATACGCAGTATTTT
J gene: TRBJ1-1; V gene: TRBV5-4; clone size: -; D gene: -; CDR3 protein: CASSLWQSSTEAFF; CDR3 DNA: TGTGCCAGCAGCTTGTGGCAGAGTTCGACTGAAGCTTTCTTT
J gene: TRBJ1-4; V gene: TRBV9; clone size: -; D gene: -; CDR3 protein: CASSAWDTPGKLFF; CDR3 DNA: TGTGCCAGCAGCGCCTGGGACACTCCGGGGAAACTGTTTTTT